These 18 T cell receptor beta chains were all obtained from the same sample, sequenced in a study of blood T cell repertoires in COVID-19. Sequenced by immunoSEQ multiplex PCR; TCRdb stores in-frame clones only, minus some. The sample includes about 100,000 clones, around four fifths seen only once; the top ten take 9.5% to 13%. The sample was peripheral blood. The receptors come from a woman between 65 and 79 years old with acute or convalescent COVID-19.

The CDR3 region is CASSFPADRVGNTIYF. DNA of the CDR3: TGTGCCAGCAGCTTCCCGGCCGACAGGGTCGGAAACACCATATATTTT. The V call is TRBV7-9, the J call TRBJ1-3; the match to TRBD1 covers 7 bases. V gave up 3 bases and J gave up 4 bases; unmatched junction bases: 9. This CDR3 has 16 residues. The germline V gene has CDR1 SEHNR and CDR2 FQNEAQ (reference sequence).

The chain recombines TRBV19 with TRBJ2-2; unclear D gene. Trimming shortened V by 3 bases and J by 0 bases, and 5 bases separated the two germline ends. Germline lookup yields CDR1 LNHDA and CDR2 SQIVND (reference sequence). The CDR3 consists of 14 residues. The CDR3, as DNA: TGTGCCAGTAGTATGTCGGCGAACACCGGGGAGCTGTTTTTT. Protein sequence: CASSMSANTGELFF.

The V call is TRBV18, the J call TRBJ1-5, with D perhaps matching TRBD1 (5 bases). This CDR3 is 14 amino acids long. V was shortened by 2 bases and J by 6 bases, with 11 bases between the two germline ends. Germline V CDR1 and CDR2: KGHSH, LQKENI. This CDR3 is CASSPGEGVQPQHF. The DNA of the CDR3 is TGTGCCAGCTCACCAGGAGAAGGGGTTCAGCCCCAGCATTTT.

This clone has more than one count but fewer than ten. V and J are TRBV11-1 and TRBJ2-5; TRBD1 might be the D (5 bases). CDR1 and CDR2 from the germline V gene are SGHAT and FQDESV (reference sequence). V lost 5 bases to trimming and J lost 5 bases, with 12 bases between them. The CDR3 is 13 amino acids. CDR3 region: CASSRQFRETQYF. DNA of the CDR3: TGTGCCAGCAGCAGACAGTTCAGGGAGACCCAGTACTTC.

This rearrangement joins TRBV6-6 to TRBJ1-5; 7 bases match TRBD1. The V segment lost 2 bases and the J segment 4 bases; nucleotides outside the gene matches: 2. This CDR3 spans 14 amino acids. Germline V gene data show CDR1 as MNHNY and CDR2 as SVGAGI (reference sequence). CDR3 nucleotides: TGTGCCAGCAGTTACGGACAGGAGAATCAGCCCCAGCATTTT. It translates to CASSYGQENQPQHF.

The chain joins TRBV28 to TRBJ2-5, with 15 nucleotides matching TRBD2. V was clipped by 6 bases and J by 5 bases; unmatched bases: 4. The CDR3 spans 15 residues. Per germline, CDR1 MDHEN and CDR2 SYDVKM. CDR3 nucleotides: TGTGCCAGCAGGCCTGGGACTAGCGGGGGGGAGACCCAGTACTTC. This encodes CASRPGTSGGETQYF.

The chain uses TRBV5-1 and TRBJ1-3; the match to TRBD1 covers 8 bases. CDR3 length equals 14 residues. The V gene end was trimmed by 4 bases and the J gene end by 4 bases; junction bases not matched to a gene: 4. Looked up from germline, CDR1 is SGHRS and CDR2 is YFSETQ. The CDR3 is CASSQGTGGNTIYF. CDR3 bases: TGCGCCAGCAGCCAGGGGACAGGCGGAAACACCATATATTTT.

The gene calls are TRBV5-1 and TRBJ2-3; weak D call: TRBD2 (7 bases). The V end was cut by 0 bases, the J end by 3 bases, with 11 bases between. The CDR3 covers 15 residues. From germline, CDR1 is SGHRS and CDR2 YFSETQ. The CDR3 here is CASSLAAGATDTQYF. The CDR3 DNA sequence: TGCGCCAGCAGCTTGGCGGCGGGGGCAACAGATACGCAGTATTTT.

The V call is TRBV24-1, the J call TRBJ2-2, with 7 bases aligning to TRBD1. Germline-derived CDR1 and CDR2 are KGHDR and SFDVKD. V dropped 3 bases and J dropped 3; count of bases not matched to a gene: 0. This CDR3 has 14 residues. The CDR3 spells CATSDTGDTGELFF. As DNA, the CDR3 is TGTGCCACCAGTGATACAGGGGACACCGGGGAGCTGTTTTTT.

The CDR3 protein is CASSSPGVDGNYGYTF. The CDR3 DNA reads as TGTGCCAGCAGTTCTCCCGGGGTGGACGGAAACTATGGCTACACCTTC. The V gene is TRBV6-5, the J gene TRBJ1-2; D unclear. This CDR3 contains 16 residues. CDR1 MNHEY and CDR2 SVGAGI come from the germline V gene. Trimming took 4 bases from V and 2 from J, leaving 17 bases between them.

The genes are TRBV3-1 (or the pseudogene TRBV3-2) and TRBJ2-3; TRBD2 matches 8 bases. V lost 4 bases, J lost 4 bases, and 4 bases stayed unmatched. The CDR3 covers 14 residues. Germline V gene data show CDR1 as LGHDT and CDR2 as YNNKEL (reference sequence). CDR3 coding DNA: TGTGCCAGCAGCCCGGGGACTAGAGCAGATACGCAGTATTTT. The encoded protein is CASSPGTRADTQYF.

V is TRBV2 and J is TRBJ1-6; TRBD1 matches 8 bases. J was trimmed by 6 bases and V by 4 bases; bases with no gene match: 8. This CDR3 has 16 residues. The germline CDR1 and CDR2 sequences are SNHLY and FYNNEI. The CDR3 nucleotides are TGTGCCAGCAGTGCCCGACAGGGGATATCTAATTCACCCCTCCACTTT. Its protein product is CASSARQGISNSPLHF.

The chain carries TRBV7-9 and TRBJ1-2; the match to TRBD1 covers 9 bases. J lost 4 bases, V lost 2 bases, and 11 bases had no gene match. This CDR3 contains 17 residues. The germline V gene has CDR1 SEHNR and CDR2 FQNEAQ (reference sequence). CDR3 DNA: TGTGCCAGCAGCTTAACACCGGGACAGGGATATGGCTATGGCTACACCTTC. This sequence encodes CASSLTPGQGYGYGYTF.

This chain joins TRBV3-1 (or the pseudogene TRBV3-2) and TRBJ1-1; unclear D gene. The germline V gene has CDR1 LGHDT and CDR2 YNNKEL (reference sequence). The V end lost 3 bases, the J end lost 11 bases, and 22 bases lay between the germline ends. CDR3 length: 15 residues. The CDR3 bases are TGTGCCAGCAGCCATGGACCTGAAACCGGGAGCGGGGCTTTCTTT. Amino acids: CASSHGPETGSGAFF.

The rearrangement uses TRBV19 and TRBJ2-5; 11 positions agree with TRBD2. Losses at the gene ends were 5 bases for V and 5 bases for J; bases not matched to a gene: 10. Germline CDR1 LNHDA, CDR2 SQIVND (reference sequence). The CDR3 sequence is 16 residues long. The CDR3 region has the DNA TGTGCCAGTAGTTCGTCGTGGGCTAGCGGGGGGGAGACCCAGTACTTC. This gives the protein CASSSSWASGGETQYF.

This clone was seen only a few times. The genes are TRBV27 and TRBJ1-2, with 8 bases that match TRBD1. This CDR3 has 18 amino acids. Germline V gives CDR1 MNHEY, CDR2 SMNVEV (reference sequence). V was pared by 4 bases and J by 2 bases, with 15 bases of the junction left unmatched. The DNA of the CDR3 is TGTGCCAGCAGTTCCGGACAGGGAAGTGTCTCCCGGAACTATGGCTACACCTTC. Its protein product is CASSSGQGSVSRNYGYTF.

The genes are TRBV7-8 and TRBJ2-7, with TRBD1 matching over 7 bases. The V gene's germline CDR1 is SGHVS and CDR2 FQNEAQ. This CDR3 spans 14 amino acids. V shed 2 bases and J 5 bases; nucleotides not matched to a gene: 6. The CDR3 nucleotides are TGTGCCAGCAGCTTATGGACAGGAGACCACGAGCAGTACGTC. It codes for CASSLWTGDHEQYV.

The CDR3 region is CAWSRQGGGNTIYF. CDR3 coding DNA: TGTGCCTGGAGTCGACAGGGTGGTGGAAACACCATATATTTT. The chain joins TRBV30 to TRBJ1-3; 7 bases line up with TRBD1. The CDR3 contains 14 residues. Germline V lookup: CDR1 GTSNPN, CDR2 SVGIG (reference sequence). V was pared by 2 bases and J by 3 bases, with 4 bases of the junction left unmatched.